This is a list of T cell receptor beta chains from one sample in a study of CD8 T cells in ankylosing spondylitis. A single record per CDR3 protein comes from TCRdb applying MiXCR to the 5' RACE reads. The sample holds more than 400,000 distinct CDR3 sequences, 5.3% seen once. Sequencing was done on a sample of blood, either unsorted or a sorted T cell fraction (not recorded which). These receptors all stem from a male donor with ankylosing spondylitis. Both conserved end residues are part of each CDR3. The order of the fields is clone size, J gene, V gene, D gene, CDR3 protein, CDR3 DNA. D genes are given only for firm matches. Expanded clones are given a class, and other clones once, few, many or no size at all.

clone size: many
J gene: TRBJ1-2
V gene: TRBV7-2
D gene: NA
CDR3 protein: CASSLGPPTNYGYTF
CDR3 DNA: TGTGCCAGCAGCCTGGGCCCTCCTACTAACTATGGCTACACCTTC

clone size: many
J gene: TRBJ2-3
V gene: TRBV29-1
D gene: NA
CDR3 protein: CSDLHQTDTQYF
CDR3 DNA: TGCAGCGACTTACACCAGACAGATACGCAGTATTTT

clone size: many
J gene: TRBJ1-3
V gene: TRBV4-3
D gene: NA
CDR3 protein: CASSQGRPESGNTIYF
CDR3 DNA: TGCGCCAGCAGCCAAGGCAGGCCAGAATCTGGAAACACCATATATTTT

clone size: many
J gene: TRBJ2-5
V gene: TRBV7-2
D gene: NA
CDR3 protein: CASSLRGIGETQYF
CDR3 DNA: TGTGCCAGCAGCTTACGGGGTATCGGGGAGACCCAGTACTTC

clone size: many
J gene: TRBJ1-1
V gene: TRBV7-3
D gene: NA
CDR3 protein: CASSSQGNTEAFF
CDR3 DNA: TGTGCCAGCAGCTCGCAGGGGAACACTGAAGCTTTCTTT

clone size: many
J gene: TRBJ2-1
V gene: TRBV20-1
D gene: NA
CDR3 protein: CSARGPLAGNEQFF
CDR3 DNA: TGCAGTGCTAGAGGGCCCCTTGCGGGCAATGAGCAGTTCTTC

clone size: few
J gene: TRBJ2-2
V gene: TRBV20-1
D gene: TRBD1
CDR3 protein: CSARDPRTGGTGELFF
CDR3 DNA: TGCAGTGCTAGAGATCCGAGGACAGGGGGCACCGGGGAGCTGTTTTTT

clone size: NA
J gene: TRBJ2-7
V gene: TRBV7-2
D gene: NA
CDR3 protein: CASSQGTHSYEQYF
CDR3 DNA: TGTGCCAGCAGTCAGGGGACCCACTCCTACGAGCAGTACTTC

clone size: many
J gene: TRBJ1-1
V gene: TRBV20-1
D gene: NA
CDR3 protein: CSARRGIGEAFF
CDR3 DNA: TGCAGTGCTAGGAGAGGGATCGGTGAAGCTTTCTTT

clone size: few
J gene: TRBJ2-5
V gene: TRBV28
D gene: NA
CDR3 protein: CASSLLQRTQYF
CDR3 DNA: TGTGCCAGCAGTTTACTACAGAGGACCCAGTACTTC

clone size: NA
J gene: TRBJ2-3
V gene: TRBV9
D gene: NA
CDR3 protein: CASSERKHTDTQYF
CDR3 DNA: TGTGCCAGCAGCGAGCGGAAACACACAGATACGCAGTATTTT

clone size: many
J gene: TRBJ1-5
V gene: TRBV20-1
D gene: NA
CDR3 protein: CSASPESNQPQHF
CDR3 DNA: TGCAGTGCTTCTCCGGAAAGCAATCAGCCCCAGCATTTT

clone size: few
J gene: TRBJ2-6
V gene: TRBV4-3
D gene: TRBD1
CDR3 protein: CASSRRDRDLSGANVLTF
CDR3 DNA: TGCGCCAGCAGCCGCCGGGACAGGGACCTCTCTGGGGCCAACGTCCTGACTTTC

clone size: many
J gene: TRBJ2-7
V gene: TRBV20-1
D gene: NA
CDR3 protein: CSARDPTIGQTYEQYF
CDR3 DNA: TGCAGTGCTAGAGATCCCACCATCGGACAGACCTACGAGCAGTACTTC

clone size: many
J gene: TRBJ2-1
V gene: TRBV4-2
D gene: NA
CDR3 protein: CASSQGGYNEQFF
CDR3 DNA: TGTGCCAGCAGCCAGGGTGGGTACAATGAGCAGTTCTTC

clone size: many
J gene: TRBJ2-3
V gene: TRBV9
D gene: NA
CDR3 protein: CASSLDPGRGTDTQYF
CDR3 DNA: TGTGCCAGCAGCTTAGACCCGGGACGGGGGACAGATACGCAGTATTTT

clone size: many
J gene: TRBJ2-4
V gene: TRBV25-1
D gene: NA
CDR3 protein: CASSGDNSKNIQYF
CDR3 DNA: TGTGCCAGCAGTGGGGATAATAGCAAAAACATTCAGTACTTC

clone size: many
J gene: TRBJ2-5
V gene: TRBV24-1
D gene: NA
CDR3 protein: CATSVTTEAVETQYF
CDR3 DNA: TGTGCCACCAGTGTCACAACAGAGGCCGTGGAGACCCAGTACTTC

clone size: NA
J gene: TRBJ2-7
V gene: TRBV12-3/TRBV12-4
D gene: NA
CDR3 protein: CASSGAGTLLSYEQYF
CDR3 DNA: TGTGCCAGCAGTGGCGCCGGGACACTCCTCTCCTACGAGCAGTACTTC

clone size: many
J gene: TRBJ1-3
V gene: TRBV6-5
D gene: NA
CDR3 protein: CASSSTDTLTGNTIYF
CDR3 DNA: TGTGCCAGCAGTTCGACGGACACCCTTACCGGTAACACCATATATTTT

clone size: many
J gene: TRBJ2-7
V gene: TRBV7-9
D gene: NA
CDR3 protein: CASSWGGLSSYEQYF
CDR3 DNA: TGTGCCAGCAGCTGGGGAGGCTTGAGTTCCTACGAGCAGTACTTC

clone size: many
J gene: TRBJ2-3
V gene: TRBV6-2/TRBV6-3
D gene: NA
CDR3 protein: CASSYRAQGDTQYF
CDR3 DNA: TGTGCCAGCAGTTACCGCGCCCAAGGAGATACGCAGTATTTT

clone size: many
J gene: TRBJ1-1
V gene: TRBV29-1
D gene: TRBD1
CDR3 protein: CSVERGRYTEAFF
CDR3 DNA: TGCAGCGTTGAGAGGGGGCGGTACACTGAAGCTTTCTTT

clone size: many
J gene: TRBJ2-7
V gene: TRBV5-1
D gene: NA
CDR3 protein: CASSLGRTSSYEQYF
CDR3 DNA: TGCGCCAGCAGCTTGGGGCGCACGAGCTCCTACGAGCAGTACTTC

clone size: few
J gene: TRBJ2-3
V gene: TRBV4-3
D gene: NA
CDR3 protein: CASSQLTADTQYF
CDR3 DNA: TGCGCCAGCAGCCAACTGACAGCAGATACGCAGTATTTT

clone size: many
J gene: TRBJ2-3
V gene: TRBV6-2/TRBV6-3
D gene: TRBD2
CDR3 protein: CASSYPRGDSTDTQYF
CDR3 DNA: TGTGCCAGCAGTTACCCTCGGGGGGATAGCACAGATACGCAGTATTTT

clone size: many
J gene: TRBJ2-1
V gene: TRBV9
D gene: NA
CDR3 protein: CASSANRAGGEQFF
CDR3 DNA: TGTGCCAGCAGCGCAAACAGGGCTGGGGGTGAGCAGTTCTTC

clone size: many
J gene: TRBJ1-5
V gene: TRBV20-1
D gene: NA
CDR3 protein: CSARDPSGDQPQHF
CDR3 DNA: TGCAGTGCTAGAGATCCAAGCGGGGATCAGCCCCAGCATTTT

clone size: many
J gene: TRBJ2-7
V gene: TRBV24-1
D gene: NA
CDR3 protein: CATSDSGTRGLIEQYF
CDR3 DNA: TGTGCCACCAGTGATTCCGGGACAAGGGGCCTAATAGAGCAGTACTTC

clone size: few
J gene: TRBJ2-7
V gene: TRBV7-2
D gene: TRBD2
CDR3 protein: CASSLSGLAYEQYF
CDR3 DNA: TGTGCCAGCAGCTTGTCGGGACTAGCCTACGAGCAGTACTTC

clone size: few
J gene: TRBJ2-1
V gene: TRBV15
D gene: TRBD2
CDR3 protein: CATSRAWQGGSEHPFF
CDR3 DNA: TGTGCCACCAGCAGAGCCTGGCAGGGAGGGTCGGAACACCCGTTCTTC

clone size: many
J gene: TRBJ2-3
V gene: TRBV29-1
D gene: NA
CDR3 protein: CSATDGSDTQYF
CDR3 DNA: TGCAGCGCCACGGACGGTTCAGATACGCAGTATTTT

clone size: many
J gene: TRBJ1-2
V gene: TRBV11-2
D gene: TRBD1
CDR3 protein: CASSLSQGAEGYTF
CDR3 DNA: TGTGCCAGCAGCCTCAGTCAGGGGGCAGAAGGCTACACCTTC

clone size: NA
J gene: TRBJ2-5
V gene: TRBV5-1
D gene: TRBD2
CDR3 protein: CASRTAGGQTQYF
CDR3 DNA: TGCGCCAGCAGAACTGCGGGGGGGCAGACCCAGTACTTC

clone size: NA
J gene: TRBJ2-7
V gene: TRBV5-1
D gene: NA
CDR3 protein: CASGVGRGSEQYF
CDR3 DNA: TGCGCCAGCGGAGTGGGAAGGGGGAGCGAGCAGTACTTC

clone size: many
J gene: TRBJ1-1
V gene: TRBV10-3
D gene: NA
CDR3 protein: CAISGGGGAMNTEAFF
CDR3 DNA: TGTGCCATCAGTGGGGGTGGGGGGGCCATGAACACTGAAGCTTTCTTT

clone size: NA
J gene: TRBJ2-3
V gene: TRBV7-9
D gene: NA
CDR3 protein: CASSFSSEGADTQYF
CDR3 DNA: TGTGCCAGCAGCTTTTCATCTGAGGGCGCAGATACGCAGTATTTT

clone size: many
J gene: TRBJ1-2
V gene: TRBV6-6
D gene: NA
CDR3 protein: CASRGALIYGYTF
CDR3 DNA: TGTGCCAGCAGGGGCGCTTTAATCTATGGCTACACCTTC

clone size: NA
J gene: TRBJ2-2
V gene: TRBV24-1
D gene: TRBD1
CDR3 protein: CATSDSGTGRTGELFF
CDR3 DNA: TGTGCCACCAGTGATTCCGGGACAGGGAGAACCGGGGAGCTGTTTTTT

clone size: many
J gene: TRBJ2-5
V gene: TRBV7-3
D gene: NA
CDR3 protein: CASSLRGYQETQYF
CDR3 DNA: TGTGCCAGCAGCTTAAGGGGGTACCAAGAGACCCAGTACTTC

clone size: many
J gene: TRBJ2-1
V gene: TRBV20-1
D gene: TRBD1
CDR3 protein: CSAQTGPYNEQFF
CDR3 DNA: TGCAGTGCCCAGACAGGGCCCTACAATGAGCAGTTCTTC

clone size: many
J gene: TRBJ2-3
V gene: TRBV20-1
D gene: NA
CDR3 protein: CSVLYGDTQYF
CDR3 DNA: TGCAGTGTCCTTTATGGAGATACGCAGTATTTT

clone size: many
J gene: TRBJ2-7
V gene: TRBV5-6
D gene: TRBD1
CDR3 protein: CASSFSGTGAYEQYF
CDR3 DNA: TGTGCCAGCAGCTTCTCCGGGACAGGGGCCTACGAGCAGTACTTC

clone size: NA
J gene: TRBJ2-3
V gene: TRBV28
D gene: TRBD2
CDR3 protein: CASSPRPHRLAGSADTQYF
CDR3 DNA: TGTGCCAGCAGTCCCAGGCCCCACCGACTAGCGGGAAGCGCAGATACGCAGTATTTT

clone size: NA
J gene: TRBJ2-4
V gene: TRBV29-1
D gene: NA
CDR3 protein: CSAGGALKNIQYF
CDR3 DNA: TGCAGCGCCGGAGGGGCCCTGAAAAACATTCAGTACTTC

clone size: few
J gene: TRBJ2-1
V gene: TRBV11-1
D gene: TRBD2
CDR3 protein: CASSLAFGTSGTRNEQFF
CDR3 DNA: TGTGCCAGCAGCTTAGCGTTTGGGACTAGCGGGACTAGGAATGAGCAGTTCTTC

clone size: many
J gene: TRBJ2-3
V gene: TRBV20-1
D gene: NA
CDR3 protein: CSAGREGAGDTQYF
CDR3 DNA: TGCAGTGCTGGACGGGAGGGGGCCGGAGATACGCAGTATTTT

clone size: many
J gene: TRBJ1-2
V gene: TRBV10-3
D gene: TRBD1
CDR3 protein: CAISESDRGNYGYTF
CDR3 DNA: TGTGCCATCAGTGAGTCGGACAGGGGAAACTATGGCTACACCTTC

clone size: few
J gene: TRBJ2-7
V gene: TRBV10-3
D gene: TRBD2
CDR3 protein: CAISPTGTSGSYEQYF
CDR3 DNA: TGTGCCATCAGCCCGACCGGGACTAGCGGGAGTTACGAGCAGTACTTC

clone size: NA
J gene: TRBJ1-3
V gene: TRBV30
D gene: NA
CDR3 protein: CAFGWPNSGNTIYF
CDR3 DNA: TGTGCCTTTGGTTGGCCCAACTCTGGAAACACCATATATTTT

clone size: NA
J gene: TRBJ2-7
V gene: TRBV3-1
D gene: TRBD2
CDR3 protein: CASSHGTSGGYEQYF
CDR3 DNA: TGTGCCAGCAGCCATGGGACTAGCGGGGGCTACGAGCAGTACTTC

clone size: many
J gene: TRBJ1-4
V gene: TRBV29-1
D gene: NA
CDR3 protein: CSVGDSSQVF
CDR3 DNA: TGCAGCGTTGGAGACAGCTCTCAAGTTTTT

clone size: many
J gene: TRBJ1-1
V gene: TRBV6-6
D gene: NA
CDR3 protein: CASSYDSPGAFF
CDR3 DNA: TGTGCCAGCAGTTACGACAGCCCGGGCGCTTTCTTT

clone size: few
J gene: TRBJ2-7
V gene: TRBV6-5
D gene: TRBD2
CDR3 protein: CASSYGSGMGYEQYF
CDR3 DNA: TGTGCCAGCAGTTACGGTAGCGGGATGGGCTACGAGCAGTACTTC

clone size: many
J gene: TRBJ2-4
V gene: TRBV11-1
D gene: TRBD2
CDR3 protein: CASSSGTSGEAPKNIQYF
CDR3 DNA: TGTGCCAGCAGCTCCGGGACTAGCGGGGAGGCCCCCAAAAACATTCAGTACTTC

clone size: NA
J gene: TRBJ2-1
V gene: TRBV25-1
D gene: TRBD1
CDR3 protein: CASSPGTVDYNEQFF
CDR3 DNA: TGTGCCAGCAGCCCCGGGACAGTCGACTACAATGAGCAGTTCTTC

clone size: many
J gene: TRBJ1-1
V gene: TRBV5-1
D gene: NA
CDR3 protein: CASSLAGGGYTEAFF
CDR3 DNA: TGCGCCAGCAGCTTGGCAGGCGGGGGATACACTGAAGCTTTCTTT

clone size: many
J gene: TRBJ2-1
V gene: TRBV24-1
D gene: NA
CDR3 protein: CATSGRGQVNEQFF
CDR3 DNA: TGTGCCACCAGCGGTAGAGGACAAGTCAATGAGCAGTTCTTC

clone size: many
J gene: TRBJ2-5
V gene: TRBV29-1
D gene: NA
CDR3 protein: CSVHRVGETQYF
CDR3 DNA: TGCAGCGTGCACAGGGTGGGAGAGACCCAGTACTTC

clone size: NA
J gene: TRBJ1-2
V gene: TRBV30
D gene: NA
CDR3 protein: CAWRNMDGYTF
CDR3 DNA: TGTGCCTGGAGAAATATGGATGGCTACACCTTC